This paragraph covers one T cell receptor (beta chain) sequence. Antigen unknown. The sample carries other DNA sequences with the same CDR3. The trim removed 5 bases at V and 1 base at J, leaving 6 bases unmatched. CDR3 length: 14 amino acids. The germline CDR1 and CDR2 sequences are GTSNPN and SVGIG (reference sequence). Use of 60 Vbeta and 13 Jbeta primers characterized the PCR. Generated by immunoSEQ multiplex PCR, the TCRdb table keeps only in-frame clones and is missing some. Of about 120,000 clones in the sample, 6.5% to 9.5% were seen once. The data were taken from a study of cytomegalovirus exposure and HLA in healthy donors. Study outcomes and limitations: CMV serostatus stood as the only immune exposure information on hand.

This TCR was sampled from a middle-aged woman in good health and CMV-seropositive. Sample: PBMCs. The chain links TRBV30 to TRBJ2-3; TRBD2 aligns across 7 bases. The CDR3 DNA reads TGTGCCTGGGACTTTGGGGGGGGCACAGATACGCAGTATTTT. Protein product: CAWDFGGGTDTQYF.